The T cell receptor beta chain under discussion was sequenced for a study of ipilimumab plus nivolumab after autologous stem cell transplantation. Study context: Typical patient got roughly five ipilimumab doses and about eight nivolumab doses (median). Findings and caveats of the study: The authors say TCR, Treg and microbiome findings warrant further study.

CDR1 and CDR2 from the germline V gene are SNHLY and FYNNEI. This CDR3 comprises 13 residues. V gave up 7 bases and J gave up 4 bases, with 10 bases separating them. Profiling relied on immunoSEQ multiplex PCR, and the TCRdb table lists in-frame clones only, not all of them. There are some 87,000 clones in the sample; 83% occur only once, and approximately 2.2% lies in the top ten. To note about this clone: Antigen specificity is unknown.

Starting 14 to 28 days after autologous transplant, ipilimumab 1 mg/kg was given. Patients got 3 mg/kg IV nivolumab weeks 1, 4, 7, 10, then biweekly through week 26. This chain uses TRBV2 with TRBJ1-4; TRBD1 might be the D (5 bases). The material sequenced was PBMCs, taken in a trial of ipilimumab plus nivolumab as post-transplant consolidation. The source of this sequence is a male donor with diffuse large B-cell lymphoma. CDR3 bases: TGTGCCAGCATAGGCCAGGGTAATGAAAAACTGTTTTTT. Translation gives CASIGQGNEKLFF.